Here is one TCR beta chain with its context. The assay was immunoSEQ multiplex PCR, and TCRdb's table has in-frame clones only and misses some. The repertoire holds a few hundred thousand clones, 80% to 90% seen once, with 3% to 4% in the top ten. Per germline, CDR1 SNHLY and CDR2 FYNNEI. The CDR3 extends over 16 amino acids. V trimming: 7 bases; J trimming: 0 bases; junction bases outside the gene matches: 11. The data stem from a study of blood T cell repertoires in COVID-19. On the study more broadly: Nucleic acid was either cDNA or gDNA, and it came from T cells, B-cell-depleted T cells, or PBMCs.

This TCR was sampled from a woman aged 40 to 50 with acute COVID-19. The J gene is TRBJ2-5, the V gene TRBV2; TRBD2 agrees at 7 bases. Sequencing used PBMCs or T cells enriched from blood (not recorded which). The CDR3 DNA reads TGTGCCAGCACCTGGGGGGGGACTGACGACCAAGAGACCCAGTACTTC. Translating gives CASTWGGTDDQETQYF. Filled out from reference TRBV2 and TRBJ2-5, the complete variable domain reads EPEVTQTPSHQVTQMGQEVILRCVPISNHLYFYWYRQILGQKVEFLVSFYNNEISEKSEIFDDQFSVERPDGSNFTLKIRSTKLEDSAMYFCASTWGGTDDQETQYFGPGTRLLVL.